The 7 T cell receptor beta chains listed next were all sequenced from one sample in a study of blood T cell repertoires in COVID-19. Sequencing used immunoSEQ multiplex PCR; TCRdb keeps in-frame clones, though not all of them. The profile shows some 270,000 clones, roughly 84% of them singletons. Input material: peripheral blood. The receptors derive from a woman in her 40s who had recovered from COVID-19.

For the CDR3, the DNA is TGTGCCAGCAGCCCCGCAGGGTCGGGCACCGGGGAGCTGTTTTTT. Protein sequence: CASSPAGSGTGELFF. The V and J genes are TRBV16 and TRBJ2-2, with TRBD1 as a possible D gene (5 bases). Germline V gene data show CDR1 as KGHSY and CDR2 as FQNENV. Trimming shortened V by 4 bases and J by 4 bases, and 13 bases separated the two germline ends. The CDR3 spans 15 residues. The entire variable domain, with the rest obtained from reference TRBV16 and TRBJ2-2, is as follows: GEEVAQTPKHLVRGEGQKAKLYCAPIKGHSYVFWYQQVLKNEFKFLISFQNENVFDETGMPKERFSAKCLPNSPCSLEIQATKLEDSAVYFCASSPAGSGTGELFFGEGSRLTVL.

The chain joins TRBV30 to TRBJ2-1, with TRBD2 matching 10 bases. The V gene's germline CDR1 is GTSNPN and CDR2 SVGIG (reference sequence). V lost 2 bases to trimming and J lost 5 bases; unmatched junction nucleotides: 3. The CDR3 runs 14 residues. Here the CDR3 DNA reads TGTGCCTGGAGTCTAGCGGGGGTACACAATGAGCAGTTCTTC. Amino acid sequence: CAWSLAGVHNEQFF.

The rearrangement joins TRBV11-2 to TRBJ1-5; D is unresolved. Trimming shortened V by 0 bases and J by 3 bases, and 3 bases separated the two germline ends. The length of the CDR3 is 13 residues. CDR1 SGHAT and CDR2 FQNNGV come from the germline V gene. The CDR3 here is CASSLDNNQPQHF. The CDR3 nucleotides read TGTGCCAGCAGCTTAGACAACAATCAGCCCCAGCATTTT.

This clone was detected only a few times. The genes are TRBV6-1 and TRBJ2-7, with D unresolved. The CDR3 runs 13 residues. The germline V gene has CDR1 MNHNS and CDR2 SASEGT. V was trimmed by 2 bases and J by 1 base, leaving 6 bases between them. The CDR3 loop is CASSELQSYEQYF. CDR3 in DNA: TGTGCCAGCAGTGAATTGCAGTCCTACGAGCAGTACTTC.

The chain's CDR3 is CASSLEAGTGNTIYF. CDR3 DNA sequence: TGTGCCAGCAGCTTAGAAGCAGGTACTGGAAACACCATATATTTT. J is TRBJ1-3 and V is TRBV7-2, with D unclear. In germline, CDR1 is SGHTA, CDR2 FQGNSA. The ends were cut back, 1 base at V and 2 bases at J, with 9 bases in the middle. CDR3 length: 15 residues.

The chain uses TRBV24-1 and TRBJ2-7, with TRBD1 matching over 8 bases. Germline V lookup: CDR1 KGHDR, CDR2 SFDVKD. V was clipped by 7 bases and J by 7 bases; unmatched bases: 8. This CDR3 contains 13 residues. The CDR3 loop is CATRDRVSEEQYF. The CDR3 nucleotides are TGTGCCACCAGGGACAGGGTTTCGGAAGAGCAGTACTTC.

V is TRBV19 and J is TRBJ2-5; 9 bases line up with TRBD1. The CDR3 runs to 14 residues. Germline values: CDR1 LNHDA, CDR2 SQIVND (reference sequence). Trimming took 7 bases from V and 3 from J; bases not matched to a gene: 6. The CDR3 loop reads CASTDRGGEETQYF. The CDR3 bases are TGTGCCAGTACGGACAGGGGAGGGGAAGAGACCCAGTACTTC.